Given below is one T cell receptor (beta chain) in context. Its antigen is not identified. This may come from a read error, since a much larger clone is one base off. The data are from a study of blood T cells in healthy people across ages. General study results and limits: In older individuals, TCR beta diversity per million T cells was lower, falling roughly linearly with age. Long-lived donors had more naive CD4+ cells and higher diversity than aged donors.

This CDR3 region has 17 residues. Germline values: CDR1 SGHRS, CDR2 YFSETQ. Together with a sample-barcoded 5' primer, a J-beta primer mix was included in a second PCR lasting roughly 6 to 12 cycles. TCRdb ran MiXCR on the 5' RACE reads and lists one entry per CDR3 protein. The data contain 850,000 or so distinct CDR3 sequences, 29% of them singletons. The specimen sequenced was blood. This sequence originates from a woman of 80 years or more in good health. V gene TRBV5-1 combines with J gene TRBJ2-1; 10 bases agree with TRBD2. CDR3 protein: CVSSLIAAKRGGHEQFF. The CDR3, as DNA: TGCGTCAGCAGCCTCATAGCGGCAAAGCGGGGGGGGCATGAGCAGTTCTTC.